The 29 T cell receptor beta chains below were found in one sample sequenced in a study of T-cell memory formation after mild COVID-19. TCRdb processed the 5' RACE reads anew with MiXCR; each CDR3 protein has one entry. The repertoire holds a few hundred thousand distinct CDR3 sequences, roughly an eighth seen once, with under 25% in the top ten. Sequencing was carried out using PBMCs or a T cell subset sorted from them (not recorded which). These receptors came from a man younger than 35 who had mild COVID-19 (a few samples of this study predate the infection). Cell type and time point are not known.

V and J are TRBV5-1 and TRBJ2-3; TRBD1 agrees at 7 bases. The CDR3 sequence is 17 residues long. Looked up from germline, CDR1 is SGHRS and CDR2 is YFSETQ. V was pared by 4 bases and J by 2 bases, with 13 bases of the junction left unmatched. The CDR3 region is CASSNRIRTGPTDTQYF. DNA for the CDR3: TGCGCCAGCAGCAACCGAATAAGGACAGGCCCCACAGATACGCAGTATTTT.

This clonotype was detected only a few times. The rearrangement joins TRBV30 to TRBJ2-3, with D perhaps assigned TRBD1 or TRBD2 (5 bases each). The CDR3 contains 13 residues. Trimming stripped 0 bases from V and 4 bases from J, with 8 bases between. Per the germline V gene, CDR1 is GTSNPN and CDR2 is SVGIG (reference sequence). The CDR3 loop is CAWSVLGADTQYF. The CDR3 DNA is TGTGCCTGGAGTGTTTTGGGGGCAGATACGCAGTATTTT.

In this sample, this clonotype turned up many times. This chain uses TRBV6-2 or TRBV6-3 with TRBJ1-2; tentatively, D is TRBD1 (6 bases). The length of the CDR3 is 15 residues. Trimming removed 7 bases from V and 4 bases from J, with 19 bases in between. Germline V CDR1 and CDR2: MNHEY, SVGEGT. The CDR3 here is CASNDPGDSFYGYTF. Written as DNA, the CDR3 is TGTGCCAGCAATGACCCAGGGGACTCTTTCTATGGCTACACCTTC.

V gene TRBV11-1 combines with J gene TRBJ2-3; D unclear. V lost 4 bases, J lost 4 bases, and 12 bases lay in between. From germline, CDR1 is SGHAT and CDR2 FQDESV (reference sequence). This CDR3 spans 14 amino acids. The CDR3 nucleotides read TGTGCCAGCAGCTATAGGAGTACGCCAGATACGCAGTATTTT. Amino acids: CASSYRSTPDTQYF.

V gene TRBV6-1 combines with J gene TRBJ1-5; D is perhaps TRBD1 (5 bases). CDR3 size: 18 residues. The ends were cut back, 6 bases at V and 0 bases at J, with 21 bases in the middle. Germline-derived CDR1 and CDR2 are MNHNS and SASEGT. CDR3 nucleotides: TGTGCCAGCAGAAGACTGGGACGAGGCTTGATTAGCAATCAGCCCCAGCATTTT. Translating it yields CASRRLGRGLISNQPQHF.

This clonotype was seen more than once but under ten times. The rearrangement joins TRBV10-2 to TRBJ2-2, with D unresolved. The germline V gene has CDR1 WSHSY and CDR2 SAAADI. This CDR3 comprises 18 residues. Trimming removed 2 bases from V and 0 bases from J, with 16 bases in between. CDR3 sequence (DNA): TGCGCCAGCAGTGAGGACTTATTATCGGGCCCGAACACCGGGGAGCTGTTTTTT. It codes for CASSEDLLSGPNTGELFF.

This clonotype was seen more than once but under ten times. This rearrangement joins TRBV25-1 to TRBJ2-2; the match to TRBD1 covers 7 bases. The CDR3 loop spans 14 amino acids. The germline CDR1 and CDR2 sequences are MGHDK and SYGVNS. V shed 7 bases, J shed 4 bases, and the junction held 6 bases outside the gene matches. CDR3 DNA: TGTGCCAGCATGGCCGGGACAGCCACCGGGGAGCTGTTTTTT. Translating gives CASMAGTATGELFF.

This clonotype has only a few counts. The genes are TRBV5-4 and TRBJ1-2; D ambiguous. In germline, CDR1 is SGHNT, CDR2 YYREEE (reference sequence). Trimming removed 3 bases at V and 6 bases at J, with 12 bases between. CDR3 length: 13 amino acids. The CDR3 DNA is TGTGCCAGCAGCTGGGATCTAAGAGATGGCTACACCTTC. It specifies CASSWDLRDGYTF. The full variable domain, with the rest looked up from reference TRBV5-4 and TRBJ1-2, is ETGVTQSPTHLIKTRGQQVTLRCSSQSGHNTVSWYQQALGQGPQFIFQYYREEENGRGNFPPRFSGLQFPNYSSELNVNALELDDSALYLCASSWDLRDGYTFGSGTRLTVV.

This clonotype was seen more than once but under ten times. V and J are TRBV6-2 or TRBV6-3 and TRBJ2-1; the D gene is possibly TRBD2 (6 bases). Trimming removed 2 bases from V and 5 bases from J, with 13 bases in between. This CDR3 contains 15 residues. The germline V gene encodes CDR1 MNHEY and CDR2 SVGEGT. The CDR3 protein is CASSYAGTPDNEQFF. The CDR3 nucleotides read TGTGCCAGCAGTTACGCAGGGACTCCAGACAATGAGCAGTTCTTC.

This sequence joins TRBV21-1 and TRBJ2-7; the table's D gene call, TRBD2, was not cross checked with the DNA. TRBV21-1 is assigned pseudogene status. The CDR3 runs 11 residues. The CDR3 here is CASSGDSQKYV. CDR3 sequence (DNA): TGTGCCAGCAGCGGGGACTCCCAGAAGTACGTC.

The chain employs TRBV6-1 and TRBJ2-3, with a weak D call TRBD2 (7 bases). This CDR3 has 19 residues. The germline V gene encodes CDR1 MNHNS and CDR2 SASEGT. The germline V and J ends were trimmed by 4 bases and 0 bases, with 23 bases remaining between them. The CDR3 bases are TGTGCCAGCAGTGCGGAGGGACCTTGGCGGGGGCGAAGCACAGATACGCAGTATTTT. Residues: CASSAEGPWRGRSTDTQYF.

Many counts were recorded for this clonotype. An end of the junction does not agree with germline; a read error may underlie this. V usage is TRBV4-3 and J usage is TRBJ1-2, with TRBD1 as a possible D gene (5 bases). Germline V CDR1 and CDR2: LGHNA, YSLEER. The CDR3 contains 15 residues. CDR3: CASSQDWGGNSGYTF. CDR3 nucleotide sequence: TGCGCCAGCAGCCAAGATTGGGGGGGGAACTCTGGCTACACCTTC.

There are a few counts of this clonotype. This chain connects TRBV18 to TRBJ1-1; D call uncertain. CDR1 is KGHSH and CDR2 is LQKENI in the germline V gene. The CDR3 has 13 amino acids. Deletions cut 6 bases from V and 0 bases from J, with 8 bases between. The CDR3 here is CASSGAMNTEAFF. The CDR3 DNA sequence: TGTGCCAGCTCGGGAGCTATGAACACTGAAGCTTTCTTT. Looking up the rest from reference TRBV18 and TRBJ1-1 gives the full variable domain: NAGVMQNPRHLVRRRGQEARLRCSPMKGHSHVYWYRQLPEEGLKFMVYLQKENIIDESGMPKERFSAEFPKEGPSILRIQQVVRGDSAAYFCASSGAMNTEAFFGQGTRLTVV.

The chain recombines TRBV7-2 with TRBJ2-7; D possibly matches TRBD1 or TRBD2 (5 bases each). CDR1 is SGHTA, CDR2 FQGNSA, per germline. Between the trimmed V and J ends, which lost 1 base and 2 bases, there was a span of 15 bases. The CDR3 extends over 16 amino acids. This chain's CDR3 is CASSLGPPRGAYEQYF. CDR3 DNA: TGTGCCAGCAGCTTAGGGCCCCCTCGGGGCGCCTACGAGCAGTACTTC. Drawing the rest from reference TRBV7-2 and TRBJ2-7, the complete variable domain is GAGVSQSPSNKVTEKGKDVELRCDPISGHTALYWYRQSLGQGLEFLIYFQGNSAPDKSGLPSDRFSAERTGGSVSTLTIQRTQQEDSAVYLCASSLGPPRGAYEQYFGPGTRLTVT.

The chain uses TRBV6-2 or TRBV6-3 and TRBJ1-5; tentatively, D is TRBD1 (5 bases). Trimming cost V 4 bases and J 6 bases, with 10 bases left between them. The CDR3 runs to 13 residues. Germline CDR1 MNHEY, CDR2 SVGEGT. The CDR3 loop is CASSSRGPQPQHF. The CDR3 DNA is TGTGCCAGCAGTTCCCGGGGCCCTCAGCCCCAGCATTTT.

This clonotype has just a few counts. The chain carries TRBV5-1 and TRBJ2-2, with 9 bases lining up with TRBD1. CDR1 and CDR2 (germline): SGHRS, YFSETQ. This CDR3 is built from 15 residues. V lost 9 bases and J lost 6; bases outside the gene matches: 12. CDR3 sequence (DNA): TGCGCCACAACCCCGGGACAGGGCAGTCCCGGGGAGCTGTTTTTT. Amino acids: CATTPGQGSPGELFF.

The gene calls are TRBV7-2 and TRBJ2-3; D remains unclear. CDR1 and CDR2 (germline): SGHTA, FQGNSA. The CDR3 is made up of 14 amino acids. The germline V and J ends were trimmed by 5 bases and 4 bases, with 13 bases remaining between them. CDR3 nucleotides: TGTGCCAGCAGCCCCCTTGGACGCTCAGATACGCAGTATTTT. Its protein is CASSPLGRSDTQYF.

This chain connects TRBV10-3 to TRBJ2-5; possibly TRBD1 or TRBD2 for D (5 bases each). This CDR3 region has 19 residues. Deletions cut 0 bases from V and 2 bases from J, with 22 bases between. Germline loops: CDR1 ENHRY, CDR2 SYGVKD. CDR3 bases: TGTGCCATCAGTGAGTCGACGGCCACCGGGACGGCCTTGCAAGAGACCCAGTACTTC. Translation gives CAISESTATGTALQETQYF.

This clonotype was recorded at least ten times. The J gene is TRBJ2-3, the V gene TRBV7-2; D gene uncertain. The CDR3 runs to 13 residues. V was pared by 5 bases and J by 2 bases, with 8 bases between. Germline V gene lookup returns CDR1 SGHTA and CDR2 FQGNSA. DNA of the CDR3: TGTGCCAGCAGCGCGACCTTCACAGATACGCAGTATTTT. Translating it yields CASSATFTDTQYF.

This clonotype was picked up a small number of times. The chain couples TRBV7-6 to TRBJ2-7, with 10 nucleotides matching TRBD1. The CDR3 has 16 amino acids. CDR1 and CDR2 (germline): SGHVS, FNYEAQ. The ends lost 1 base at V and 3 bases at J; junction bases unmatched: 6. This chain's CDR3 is CASSLGSGTGVYEQYF. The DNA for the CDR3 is TGTGCCAGCAGCTTAGGATCCGGGACAGGGGTCTACGAGCAGTACTTC.

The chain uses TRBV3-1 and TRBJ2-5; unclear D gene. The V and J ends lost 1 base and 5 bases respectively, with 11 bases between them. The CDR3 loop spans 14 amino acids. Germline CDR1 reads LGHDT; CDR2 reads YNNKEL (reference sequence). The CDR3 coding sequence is TGTGCCAGCAGCCAAGTCCAAGAGTGGGAGACCCAGTACTTC. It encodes CASSQVQEWETQYF.

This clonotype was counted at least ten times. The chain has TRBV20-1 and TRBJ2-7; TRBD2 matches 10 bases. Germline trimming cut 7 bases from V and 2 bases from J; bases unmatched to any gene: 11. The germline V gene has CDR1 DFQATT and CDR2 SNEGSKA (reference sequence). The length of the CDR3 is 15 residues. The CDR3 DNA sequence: TGCAGTGTAACTAATCTAGCGGGGGACCCCTACGAGCAGTACTTC. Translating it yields CSVTNLAGDPYEQYF.

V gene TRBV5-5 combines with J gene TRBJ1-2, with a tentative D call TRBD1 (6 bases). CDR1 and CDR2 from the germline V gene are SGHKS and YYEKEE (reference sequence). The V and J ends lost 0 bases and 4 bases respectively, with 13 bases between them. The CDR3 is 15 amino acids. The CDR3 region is CASSLVWGLGYGYTF. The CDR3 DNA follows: TGTGCCAGCAGCTTGGTCTGGGGGCTGGGCTATGGCTACACCTTC.

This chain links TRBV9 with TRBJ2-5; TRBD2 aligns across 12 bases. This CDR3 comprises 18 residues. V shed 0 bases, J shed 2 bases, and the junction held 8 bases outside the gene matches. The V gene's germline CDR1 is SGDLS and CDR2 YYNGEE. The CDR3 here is CASSVGLAGGPRQETQYF. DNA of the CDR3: TGTGCCAGCAGCGTAGGGCTAGCGGGGGGGCCACGGCAAGAGACCCAGTACTTC.

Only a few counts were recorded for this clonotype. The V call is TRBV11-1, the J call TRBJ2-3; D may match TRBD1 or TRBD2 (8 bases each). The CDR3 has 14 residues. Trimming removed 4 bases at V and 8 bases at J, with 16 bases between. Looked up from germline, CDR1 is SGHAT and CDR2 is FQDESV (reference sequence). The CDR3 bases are TGTGCCAGCAGCTCTGACAGGGGACTAGTTACGCAGTATTTT. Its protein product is CASSSDRGLVTQYF.

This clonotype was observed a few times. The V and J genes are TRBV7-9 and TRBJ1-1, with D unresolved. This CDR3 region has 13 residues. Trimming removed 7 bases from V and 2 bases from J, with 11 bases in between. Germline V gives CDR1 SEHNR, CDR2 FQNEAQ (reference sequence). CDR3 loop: CASIGYPNTEAFF. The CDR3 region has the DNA TGTGCCAGCATAGGGTACCCAAACACTGAAGCTTTCTTT.

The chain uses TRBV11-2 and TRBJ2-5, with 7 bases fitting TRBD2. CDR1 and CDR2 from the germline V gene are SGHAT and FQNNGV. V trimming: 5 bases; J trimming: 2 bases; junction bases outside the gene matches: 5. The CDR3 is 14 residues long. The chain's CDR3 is CASSLGLVQETQYF. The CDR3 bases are TGTGCCAGCAGCCTCGGACTAGTTCAAGAGACCCAGTACTTC.

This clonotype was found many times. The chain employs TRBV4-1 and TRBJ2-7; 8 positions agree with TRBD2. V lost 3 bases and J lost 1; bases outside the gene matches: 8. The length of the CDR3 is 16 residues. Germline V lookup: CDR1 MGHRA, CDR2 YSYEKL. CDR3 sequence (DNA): TGCGCCAGCAGCCAGCTACCGGGACTAGGTTCCTACGAGCAGTACTTC. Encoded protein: CASSQLPGLGSYEQYF.

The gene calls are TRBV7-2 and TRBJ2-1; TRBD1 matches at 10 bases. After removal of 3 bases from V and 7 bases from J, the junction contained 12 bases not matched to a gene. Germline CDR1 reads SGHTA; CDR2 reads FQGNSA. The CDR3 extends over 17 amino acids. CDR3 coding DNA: TGTGCCAGCAGCTTCCGGGACAGGGGCCCATCTCGGAATGAGCAGTTCTTC. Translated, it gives CASSFRDRGPSRNEQFF.